This TCR beta chain was obtained from a study of regulatory T cells in long-lasting Graves disease. This clonotype was recorded at least ten times. Its antigen remains unidentified. V trimming: 1 base; J trimming: 6 bases; junction bases outside the gene matches: 6. This CDR3 contains 16 residues. Germline CDR1 SGHRS, CDR2 YFSETQ. General study findings and limits: In persistent patients, shared public clonotypes (under 3,000) outnumbered those in new patients (roughly 1,000). Persistent disease exhibited a predilection for TRBV28, TRBJ1-2 and TRBJ2-5.

Time point given: newly diagnosed GD, antithyroid drugs for less than 3 months. With RNA extracted from PBMCs as input, the TCR library was made. HTBI primers from iRepertoire and Arm-PCR of CDR3 regions yielded the TCR beta libraries. MiXCR, run by TCRdb on the multiplex PCR reads, gives a single entry per CDR3 protein. The table shows under 800,000 distinct CDR3 sequences, with less than 20% occurring only once. The same sample was also studied in work on T cells in Graves' hyperthyroidism and ophthalmopathy. That study reports: The study used the HTBI primer set for a first-round RT-PCR of the TCR CDR3.

The V and J genes are TRBV5-1 and TRBJ2-2; TRBD1 matches 10 bases. The material sequenced was peripheral blood mononuclear cells (PBMCs), taken at new diagnosis, from a patient treated with antithyroid drugs. The sequence was obtained from a woman aged 25 to 39 with Graves disease. The CDR3 reads CASSLRDRGIPGELFF. The CDR3 bases are TGCGCCAGCAGCTTGCGGGACAGGGGAATTCCCGGGGAGCTGTTTTTT.